This TCR beta chain was sequenced in a study of CD8 T cells in ankylosing spondylitis. Study results and limitations: Significantly higher representation of disease-linked clones was reported for matched ankylosing spondylitis synovial fluid. Earlier work had already found some motif variants in reactive arthritis synovial fluid and blood. Within ankylosing spondylitis blood, a TCR beta motif made up of under 10 highly homologous variants appeared to be characteristic.

This clonotype has more than one count but fewer than ten. Its antigen is currently unknown. A single record per CDR3 protein comes from TCRdb applying MiXCR to the 5' RACE reads. The sample contains a few hundred thousand distinct CDR3 sequences, 17% of which appear only once. This CDR3 has 14 residues. Germline V gives CDR1 MDHEN, CDR2 SYDVKM. The V segment lost 8 bases and the J segment 5 bases; nucleotides outside the gene matches: 11. The rearrangement joins TRBV28 to TRBJ1-2; 7 nucleotides line up with TRBD1. Sequencing input: blood, either unsorted or a sorted T cell fraction (not recorded which). This receptor was taken from a male donor with ankylosing spondylitis. CDR3 nucleotide sequence: TGTGCCAGCCGGGACAGTTGGGGTACTTATGGCTACACCTTC. Protein sequence: CASRDSWGTYGYTF.